Detailed here is one TCR beta chain. Produced via immunoSEQ multiplex PCR; TCRdb's table is partial and in-frame only. The data hold around 69,000 clones, with more than 70% observed a single time. This sample is drawn from a study of T cell responses to AZD1222 COVID-19 vaccine. Trimming left V 5 bases short and J 7 bases short, with 15 bases between. Per the germline V gene, CDR1 is MNHEY and CDR2 is SMNVEV (reference sequence). The CDR3 extends over 14 amino acids. The chain joins TRBV27 to TRBJ2-4; unclear D gene. The source was peripheral blood, collected on day 0 of AZD1222 vaccination. The TCR originated in an adult in good health. CDR3: CASSPNRVENIQYF. In DNA, the CDR3 is TGTGCCAGCAGTCCCAACCGTGTGGAGAACATTCAGTACTTC.